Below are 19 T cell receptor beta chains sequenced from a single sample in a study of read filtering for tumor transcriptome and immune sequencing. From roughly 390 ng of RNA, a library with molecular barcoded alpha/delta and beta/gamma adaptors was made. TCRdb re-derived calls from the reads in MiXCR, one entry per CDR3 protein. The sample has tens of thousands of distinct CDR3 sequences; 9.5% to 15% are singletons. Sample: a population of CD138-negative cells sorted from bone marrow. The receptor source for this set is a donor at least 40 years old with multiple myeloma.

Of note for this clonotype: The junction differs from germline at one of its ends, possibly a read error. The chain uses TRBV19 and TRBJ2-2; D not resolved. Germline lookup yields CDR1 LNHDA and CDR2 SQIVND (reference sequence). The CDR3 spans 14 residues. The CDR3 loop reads CASSLQLNTGELFF. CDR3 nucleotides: TGTGCCAGTAGTCTACAGCTTAACACTGGGGAGCTGTTTTTT. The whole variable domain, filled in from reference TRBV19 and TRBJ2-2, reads DGGITQSPKYLFRKEGQNVTLSCEQNLNHDAMYWYRQDPGQGLRLIYYSQIVNDFQKGDIAEGYSVSREKKESFPLTVTSAQKNPTAFYLCASSLQLNTGELFFGEGSRLTVL.

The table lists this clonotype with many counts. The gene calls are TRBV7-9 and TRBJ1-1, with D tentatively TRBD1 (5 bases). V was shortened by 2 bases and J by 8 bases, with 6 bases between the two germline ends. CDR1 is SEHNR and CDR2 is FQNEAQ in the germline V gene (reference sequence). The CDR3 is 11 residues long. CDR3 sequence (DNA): TGTGCCAGCAGCTTAAAGGGGGAAGCTTTCTTT. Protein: CASSLKGEAFF.

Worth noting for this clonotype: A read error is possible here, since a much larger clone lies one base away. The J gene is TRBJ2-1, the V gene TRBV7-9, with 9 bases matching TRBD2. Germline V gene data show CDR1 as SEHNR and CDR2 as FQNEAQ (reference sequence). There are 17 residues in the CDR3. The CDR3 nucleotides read TGTGCCAGCAGCTCCTGGCGGGAGGGGTTCTCCTACAATGAGCAGCTCTTC. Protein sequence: CASSSWREGFSYNEQLF.

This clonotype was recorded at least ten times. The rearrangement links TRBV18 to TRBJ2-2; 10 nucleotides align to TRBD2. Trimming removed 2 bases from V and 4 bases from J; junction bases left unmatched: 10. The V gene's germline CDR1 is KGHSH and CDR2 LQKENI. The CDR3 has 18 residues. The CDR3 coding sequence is TGTGCCAGCTCACCAAGAAGCCTAGCGGGAGAAGGCACCGGGGAGCTGTTTTTT. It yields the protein CASSPRSLAGEGTGELFF.

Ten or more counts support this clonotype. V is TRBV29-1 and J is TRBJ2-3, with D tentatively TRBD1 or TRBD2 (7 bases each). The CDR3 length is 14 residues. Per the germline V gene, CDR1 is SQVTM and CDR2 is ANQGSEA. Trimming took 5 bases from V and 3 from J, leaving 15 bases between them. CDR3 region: CSVNRQGGTDTQYF. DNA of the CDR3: TGCAGCGTTAATCGACAGGGAGGGACAGATACGCAGTATTTT.

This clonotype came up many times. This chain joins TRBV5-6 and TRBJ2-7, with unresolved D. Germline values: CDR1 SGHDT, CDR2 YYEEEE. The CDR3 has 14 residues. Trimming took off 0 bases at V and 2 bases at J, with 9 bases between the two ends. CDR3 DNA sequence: TGTGCCAGCAGCTTGGGACGCCTCGCCTACGAGCAGTACTTC. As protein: CASSLGRLAYEQYF.

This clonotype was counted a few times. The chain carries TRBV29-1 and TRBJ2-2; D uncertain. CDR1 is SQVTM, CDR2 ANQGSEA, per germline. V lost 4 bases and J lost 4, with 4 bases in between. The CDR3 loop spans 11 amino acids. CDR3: CSVGSTGELFF. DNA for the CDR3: TGCAGCGTTGGGAGCACCGGGGAGCTGTTTTTT.

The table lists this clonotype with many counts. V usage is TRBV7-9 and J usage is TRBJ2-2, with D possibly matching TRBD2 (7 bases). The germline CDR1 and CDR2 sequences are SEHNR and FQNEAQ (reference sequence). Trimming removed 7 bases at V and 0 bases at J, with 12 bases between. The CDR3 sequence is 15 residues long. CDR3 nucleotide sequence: TGTGCCAGCACCGGGGAGGGGGCGAACACCGGGGAGCTGTTTTTT. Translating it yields CASTGEGANTGELFF. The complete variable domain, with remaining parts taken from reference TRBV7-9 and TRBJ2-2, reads DTGVSQNPRHKITKRGQNVTFRCDPISEHNRLYWYRQTLGQGPEFLTYFQNEAQLEKSRLLSDRFSAERPKGSFSTLEIQRTEQGDSAMYLCASTGEGANTGELFFGEGSRLTVL.

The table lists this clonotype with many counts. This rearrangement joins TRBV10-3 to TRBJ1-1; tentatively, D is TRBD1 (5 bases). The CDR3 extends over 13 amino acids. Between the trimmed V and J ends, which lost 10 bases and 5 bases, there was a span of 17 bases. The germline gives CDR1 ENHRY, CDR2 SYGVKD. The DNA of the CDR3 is TGTGCCACCGGCAGCGCCGGGGGAACTGAAGCTTTCTTT. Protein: CATGSAGGTEAFF.

The DNA of the CDR3 is TGTGCCAGCAGCTTGCTAGCGGGATATCCAGATACGCAGTATTTT. Encoded protein: CASSLLAGYPDTQYF. The J gene is TRBJ2-3, the V gene TRBV7-9; TRBD2 aligns across 9 bases. From germline, CDR1 is SEHNR and CDR2 FQNEAQ (reference sequence). The CDR3 spans 15 residues. The V gene end was trimmed by 3 bases and the J gene end by 4 bases; junction bases not matched to a gene: 5.

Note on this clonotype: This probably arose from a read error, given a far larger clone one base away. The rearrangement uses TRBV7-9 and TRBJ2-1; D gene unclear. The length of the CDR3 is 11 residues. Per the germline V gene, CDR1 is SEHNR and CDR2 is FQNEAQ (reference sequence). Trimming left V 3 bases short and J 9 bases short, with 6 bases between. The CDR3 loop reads CASSLGSEQFF. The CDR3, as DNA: TGTGCCAGCAGCTTGGGTAGTGAGCAGTTCTTC.

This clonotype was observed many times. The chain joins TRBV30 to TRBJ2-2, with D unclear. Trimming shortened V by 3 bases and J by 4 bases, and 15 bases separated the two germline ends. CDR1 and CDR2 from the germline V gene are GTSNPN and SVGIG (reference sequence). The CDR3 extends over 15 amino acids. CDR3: CAWRSSGVVTGELFF. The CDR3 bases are TGTGCCTGGAGATCTTCGGGCGTGGTCACCGGGGAGCTGTTTTTT.

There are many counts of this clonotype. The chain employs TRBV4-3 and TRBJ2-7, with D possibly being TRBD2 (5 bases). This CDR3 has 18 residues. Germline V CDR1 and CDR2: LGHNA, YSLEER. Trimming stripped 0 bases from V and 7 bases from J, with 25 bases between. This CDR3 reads CASSQDILVPGVNREQYF. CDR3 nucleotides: TGCGCCAGCAGCCAAGACATCCTGGTCCCCGGGGTTAACCGGGAGCAGTACTTC.

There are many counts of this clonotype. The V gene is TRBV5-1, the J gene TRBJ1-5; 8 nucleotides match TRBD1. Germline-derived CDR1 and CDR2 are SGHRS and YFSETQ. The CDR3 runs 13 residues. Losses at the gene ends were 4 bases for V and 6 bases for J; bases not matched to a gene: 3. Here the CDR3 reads CASSPGQGQPQHF. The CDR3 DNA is TGCGCCAGCAGCCCAGGACAGGGTCAGCCCCAGCATTTT.

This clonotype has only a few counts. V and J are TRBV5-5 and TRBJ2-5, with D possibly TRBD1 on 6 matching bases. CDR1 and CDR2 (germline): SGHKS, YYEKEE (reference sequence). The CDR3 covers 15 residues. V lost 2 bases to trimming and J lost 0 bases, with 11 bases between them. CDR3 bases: TGTGCCAGCAGCTTTGACAGGCGAAACCAAGAGACCCAGTACTTC. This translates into CASSFDRRNQETQYF. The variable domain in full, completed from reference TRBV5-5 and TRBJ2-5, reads DAGVTQSPTHLIKTRGQQVTLRCSPISGHKSVSWYQQVLGQGPQFIFQYYEKEERGRGNFPDRFSARQFPNYSSELNVNALLLGDSALYLCASSFDRRNQETQYFGPGTRLLVL.

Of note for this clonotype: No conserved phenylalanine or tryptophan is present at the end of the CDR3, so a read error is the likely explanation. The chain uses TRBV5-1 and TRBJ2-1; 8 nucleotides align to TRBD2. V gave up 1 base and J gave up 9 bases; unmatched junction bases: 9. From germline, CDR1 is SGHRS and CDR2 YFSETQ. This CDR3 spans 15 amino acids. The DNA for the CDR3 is TGCGCCAGCAGCTTGCCAGCGGGAGATGCGGGTGAGCAGTTCTCC. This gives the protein CASSLPAGDAGEQFS.

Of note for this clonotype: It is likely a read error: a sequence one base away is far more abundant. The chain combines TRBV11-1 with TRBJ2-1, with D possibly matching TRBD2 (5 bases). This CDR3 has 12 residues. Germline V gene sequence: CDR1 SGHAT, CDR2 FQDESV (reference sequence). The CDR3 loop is CASSTGLNEQLF. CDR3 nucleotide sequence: TGTGCCAGCAGCACCGGACTGAATGAGCAGCTCTTC.

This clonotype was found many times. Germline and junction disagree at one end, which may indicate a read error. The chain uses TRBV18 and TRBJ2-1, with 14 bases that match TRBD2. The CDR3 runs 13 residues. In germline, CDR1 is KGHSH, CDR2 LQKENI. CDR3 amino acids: CASPPGLAGVNCF. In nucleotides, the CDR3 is TGTGCCAGCCCACCGGGACTAGCGGGAGTTAATTGCTTC.

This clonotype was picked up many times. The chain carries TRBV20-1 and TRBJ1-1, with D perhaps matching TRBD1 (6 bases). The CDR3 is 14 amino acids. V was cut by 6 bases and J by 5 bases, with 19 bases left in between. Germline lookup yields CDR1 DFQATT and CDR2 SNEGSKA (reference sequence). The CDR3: CSAKPSGGVTEAFF. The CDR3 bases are TGCAGTGCAAAACCTTCCGGGGGCGTTACTGAAGCTTTCTTT.